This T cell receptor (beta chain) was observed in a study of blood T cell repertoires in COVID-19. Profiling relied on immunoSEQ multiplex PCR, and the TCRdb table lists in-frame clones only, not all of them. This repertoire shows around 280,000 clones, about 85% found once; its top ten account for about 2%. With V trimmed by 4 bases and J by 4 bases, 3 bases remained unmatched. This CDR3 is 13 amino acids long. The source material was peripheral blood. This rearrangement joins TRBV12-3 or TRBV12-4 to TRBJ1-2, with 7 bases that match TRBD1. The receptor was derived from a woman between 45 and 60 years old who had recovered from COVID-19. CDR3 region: CASSSDRLYGYTF. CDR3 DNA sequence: TGTGCCAGCAGTTCGGACAGGCTCTATGGCTACACCTTC.